The next 20 T cell receptor beta chains were all read from a single sample in a study of human T cells and chemical hapten exposure. MiXCR, run by TCRdb on the 5' RACE reads, gives a single entry per CDR3 protein. The data hold 65,000 to 90,000 distinct CDR3 sequences, with less than 20% observed a single time. Total RNA extraction was carried out from unfractionated whole blood. Every receptor here comes from a female donor in good health.

The chain links TRBV6-5 to TRBJ1-2, with 7 positions matching TRBD1. Losses at the gene ends were 0 bases for V and 3 bases for J; bases not matched to a gene: 13. Germline CDR1 and CDR2: MNHEY and SVGAGI. This CDR3 contains 18 residues. CDR3 nucleotide sequence: TGTGCCAGCAGTTACTCCGACCTGACAGGGAAAAGGGACTATGGCTACACCTTC. Translation: CASSYSDLTGKRDYGYTF.

The chain couples TRBV25-1 to TRBJ2-3, with 7 bases lining up with TRBD1. The length of the CDR3 is 16 residues. The V segment lost 0 bases and the J segment 1 base; nucleotides outside the gene matches: 4. Germline loops: CDR1 MGHDK, CDR2 SYGVNS. CDR3 amino acids: CASSEYRGTGTDTQYF. CDR3 nucleotides: TGTGCCAGCAGTGAATATAGAGGGACAGGCACAGATACGCAGTATTTT.

The table lists this clonotype with a few counts. V usage is TRBV20-1 and J usage is TRBJ1-1; 7 positions match TRBD1. Losses at the gene ends were 5 bases for V and 1 base for J; bases not matched to a gene: 4. Germline CDR1 DFQATT, CDR2 SNEGSKA (reference sequence). CDR3 length: 13 amino acids. The CDR3 loop reads CSAPGQANTEAFF. The CDR3 DNA follows: TGCAGTGCTCCAGGACAGGCGAACACTGAAGCTTTCTTT.

This chain connects TRBV20-1 to TRBJ2-1, with no clear D. Trimming shortened V by 4 bases and J by 8 bases, and 12 bases separated the two germline ends. The length of the CDR3 is 12 residues. Germline values: CDR1 DFQATT, CDR2 SNEGSKA (reference sequence). CDR3 in DNA: TGCAGTGCTATAAGGGATACAGATGAGCAGTTCTTC. Translated: CSAIRDTDEQFF.

The chain combines TRBV3-1 with TRBJ2-2, with D unclear. Trimming left V 0 bases short and J 7 bases short, with 6 bases between. CDR3 length equals 13 residues. Germline-derived CDR1 and CDR2 are LGHDT and YNNKEL (reference sequence). CDR3 DNA sequence: TGTGCCAGCAGCCAAGACTGGAACGGGGAGCTGTTTTTT. It encodes CASSQDWNGELFF.

This clonotype has a handful of counts. The rearrangement uses TRBV25-1 and TRBJ1-4; D remains ambiguous. Germline CDR1 reads MGHDK; CDR2 reads SYGVNS. Trimming shortened V by 0 bases and J by 5 bases, and 7 bases separated the two germline ends. CDR3 size: 14 residues. The CDR3, as DNA: TGTGCCAGCAGTGAATACGGGCCGAATGAAAAACTGTTTTTT. As protein: CASSEYGPNEKLFF.

This clonotype showed up many times. The rearrangement uses TRBV6-5 and TRBJ2-1, with TRBD1 as a possible D gene (8 bases). V dropped 4 bases and J dropped 2 bases, with 15 bases sitting between them. The CDR3 length is 16 residues. Per the germline V gene, CDR1 is MNHEY and CDR2 is SVGAGI. The CDR3 DNA reads TGTGCCAGCAGTTCCCGGACAGGGAGGGCCTACAATGAGCAGTTCTTC. Protein product: CASSSRTGRAYNEQFF.

J is TRBJ2-5 and V is TRBV5-5, with TRBD1 matching 8 bases. Germline CDR1 and CDR2: SGHKS and YYEKEE (reference sequence). Trimming took 5 bases from V and 7 from J; bases not matched to a gene: 10. This CDR3 has 14 amino acids. CDR3 residues: CASRHRTGTGTQYF. CDR3 nucleotides: TGTGCCAGCAGGCATCGGACAGGGACGGGGACCCAGTACTTC.

The rearrangement joins TRBV20-1 to TRBJ2-2; 10 nucleotides match TRBD2. Trimming took 8 bases from V and 1 from J; bases not matched to a gene: 10. This CDR3 is 16 amino acids long. The germline V gene encodes CDR1 DFQATT and CDR2 SNEGSKA (reference sequence). The DNA of the CDR3 is TGCAGTCCTTACCGTTGGACTAGCGGGAACACCGGGGAGCTGTTTTTT. This codes for CSPYRWTSGNTGELFF.

The V and J genes are TRBV4-2 and TRBJ2-7; 8 bases agree with TRBD1. The length of the CDR3 is 16 residues. With 1 base clipped from V and 2 bases from J, the junction kept 7 bases outside the gene matches. In germline, CDR1 is LGHNA, CDR2 YNFKEQ. The CDR3 sequence is CASSQAEGQATYEQYF. As DNA, the CDR3 is TGTGCCAGCAGCCAAGCCGAGGGACAGGCTACCTACGAGCAGTACTTC.

V is TRBV29-1 and J is TRBJ1-2; 7 bases map to TRBD1. In germline, CDR1 is SQVTM, CDR2 ANQGSEA. The V and J ends lost 5 bases and 4 bases, in that order; junction bases with no gene match: 19. The CDR3 loop spans 17 amino acids. CDR3 nucleotide sequence: TGCAGCGTTCTTTCAGGGGGGCATCCGCTAGTTCCCTATGGCTACACCTTC. Its translation is CSVLSGGHPLVPYGYTF. Using reference TRBV29-1 and TRBJ1-2 for the parts outside the CDR3, the full variable domain is SAVISQKPSRDICQRGTSLTIQCQVDSQVTMMFWYRQQPGQSLTLIATANQGSEATYESGFVIDKFPISRPNLTFSTLTVSNMSPEDSSIYLCSVLSGGHPLVPYGYTFGSGTRLTVV.

This clonotype was counted many times. This rearrangement joins TRBV28 to TRBJ1-2, with TRBD1 matching over 9 bases. J lost 2 bases, V lost 6 bases, and 7 bases had no gene match. The CDR3 loop spans 15 amino acids. Looked up from germline, CDR1 is MDHEN and CDR2 is SYDVKM. This CDR3 is CASRLGGTGNYGYTF. DNA of the CDR3: TGTGCCAGCAGACTGGGGGGGACAGGGAACTATGGCTACACCTTC.

This sequence joins TRBV20-1 and TRBJ2-7, with TRBD1 matching over 9 bases. The CDR3 length is 14 residues. CDR1 and CDR2 from the germline V gene are DFQATT and SNEGSKA (reference sequence). V lost 5 bases to trimming and J lost 3 bases; unmatched junction nucleotides: 8. Here the CDR3 reads CSASPRDRVYEQYF. The CDR3 nucleotides are TGCAGTGCTTCTCCCCGGGACAGGGTCTACGAGCAGTACTTC.

This clonotype showed up just once. The chain recombines TRBV21-1 with TRBJ2-7; TRBD1 was called by the table and not checked on the DNA. TRBV21-1 is annotated as a pseudogene. The CDR3 has 13 amino acids. The CDR3 spells CASIWDRDYEQYF. CDR3 DNA sequence: TGTGCCAGCATTTGGGACAGAGACTACGAGCAGTACTTC.

This clonotype was seen a handful of times. The chain links TRBV18 to TRBJ1-1, with D perhaps matching TRBD1 (5 bases). The V end lost 3 bases, the J end lost 4 bases, and 12 bases lay between the germline ends. The germline V gene encodes CDR1 KGHSH and CDR2 LQKENI. This CDR3 is built from 14 residues. The CDR3 DNA follows: TGTGCCAGCTCACCCGGGTCGCAGGGCACTGAAGCTTTCTTT. Protein product: CASSPGSQGTEAFF.

This clonotype came up many times. The CDR3 loop reads CASSYSARLITDTQYF. The CDR3 region has the DNA TGTGCCAGCAGTTACTCGGCACGCCTCATCACAGATACGCAGTATTTT. The chain joins TRBV6-2 or TRBV6-3 to TRBJ2-3, with unresolved D. The CDR3 consists of 16 residues. Germline V gene sequence: CDR1 MNHEY, CDR2 SVGEGT. Between the trimmed V and J ends, which lost 0 bases and 2 bases, there was a span of 12 bases.

The chain couples TRBV7-2 to TRBJ2-3, with D unresolved. The CDR3 sequence is 14 residues long. The V and J ends lost 0 bases and 4 bases respectively, with 8 bases between them. Germline values: CDR1 SGHTA, CDR2 FQGNSA. The CDR3 sequence: CASSLARRADTQYF. The CDR3 nucleotides read TGTGCCAGCAGCTTAGCTCGGCGCGCAGATACGCAGTATTTT.

Only a few counts were recorded for this clonotype. The V gene is TRBV12-3 or TRBV12-4, the J gene TRBJ2-2; tentatively, D is TRBD2 (6 bases). V lost 7 bases to trimming and J lost 0 bases, with 9 bases between them. This CDR3 spans 14 amino acids. The CDR3 sequence is CASIGGANTGELFF. DNA for the CDR3: TGTGCCAGCATCGGGGGAGCGAACACCGGGGAGCTGTTTTTT.

This clonotype was counted between two and nine times. This chain connects TRBV20-1 to TRBJ2-1; TRBD2 agrees at 16 bases. The CDR3 covers 17 residues. Germline V lookup: CDR1 DFQATT, CDR2 SNEGSKA (reference sequence). V shed 0 bases, J shed 15 bases, and the junction held 14 bases outside the gene matches. This CDR3 is CSARDHLAGLAGGNGFF. The DNA of the CDR3 is TGCAGTGCTAGAGATCACCTTGCGGGACTAGCGGGAGGGAATGGGTTCTTC.

V and J are TRBV12-3 or TRBV12-4 and TRBJ2-1, with 14 positions matching TRBD2. The J segment lost 6 bases and the V segment lost 4 bases, leaving 5 bases of the junction unmatched. This CDR3 has 16 residues. The CDR3 reads CASSSLTSGRGNEQFF. Here the CDR3 DNA reads TGTGCCAGCAGTTCCCTGACTAGCGGGAGGGGCAATGAGCAGTTCTTC.